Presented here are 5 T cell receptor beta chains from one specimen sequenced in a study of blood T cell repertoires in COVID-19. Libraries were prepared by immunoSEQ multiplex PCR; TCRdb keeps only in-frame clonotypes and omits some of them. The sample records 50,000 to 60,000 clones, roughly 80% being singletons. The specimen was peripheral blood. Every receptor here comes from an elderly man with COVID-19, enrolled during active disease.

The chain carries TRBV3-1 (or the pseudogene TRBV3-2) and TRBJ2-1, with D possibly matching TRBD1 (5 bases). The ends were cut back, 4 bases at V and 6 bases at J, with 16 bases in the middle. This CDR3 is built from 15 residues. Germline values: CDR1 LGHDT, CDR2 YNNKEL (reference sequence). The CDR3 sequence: CASSRSDVRGNEQFF. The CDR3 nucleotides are TGTGCCAGCAGCCGATCGGACGTTAGGGGCAATGAGCAGTTCTTC.

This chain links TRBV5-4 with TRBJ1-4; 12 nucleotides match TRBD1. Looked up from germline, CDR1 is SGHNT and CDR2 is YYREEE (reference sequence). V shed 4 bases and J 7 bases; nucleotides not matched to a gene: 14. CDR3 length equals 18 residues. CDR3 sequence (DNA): TGTGCCAGCAGCCAACCCGGGACAGGGGGCTCGTCCGGTGAAAAACTGTTTTTT. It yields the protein CASSQPGTGGSSGEKLFF.

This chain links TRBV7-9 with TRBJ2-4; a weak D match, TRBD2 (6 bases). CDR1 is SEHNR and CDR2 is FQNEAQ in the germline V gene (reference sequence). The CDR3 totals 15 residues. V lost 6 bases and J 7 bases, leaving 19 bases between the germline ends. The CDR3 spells CASSYSTPGENIQYF. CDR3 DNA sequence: TGTGCCAGCAGTTACTCCACACCGGGAGAGAACATTCAGTACTTC.

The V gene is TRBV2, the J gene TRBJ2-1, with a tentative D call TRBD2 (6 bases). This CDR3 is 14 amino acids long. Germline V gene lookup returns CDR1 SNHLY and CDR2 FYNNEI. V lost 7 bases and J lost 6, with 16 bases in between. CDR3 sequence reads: CASTRRAGSNEQFF. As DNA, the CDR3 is TGTGCCAGCACCAGGAGGGCGGGGAGCAATGAGCAGTTCTTC.

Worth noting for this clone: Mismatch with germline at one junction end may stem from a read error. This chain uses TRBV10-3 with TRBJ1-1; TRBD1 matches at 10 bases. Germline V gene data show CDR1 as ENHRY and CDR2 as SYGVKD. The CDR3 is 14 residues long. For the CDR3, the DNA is TGTGCCATCAACCTGGGACAGGGGAACGCTGAAGCTTTCTTT. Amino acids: CAINLGQGNAEAFF.